The entry that follows covers one T cell receptor beta chain sequence. The data belong to a study of blood T cell repertoires in COVID-19. Across the study: The United States, Italy and Spain provided the acute and convalescent COVID-19 samples. Nucleic acid was either cDNA or gDNA, and it came from T cells, B-cell-depleted T cells, or PBMCs.

V was shortened by 5 bases and J by 1 base, with 8 bases between the two germline ends. The CDR3 runs 13 residues. Looked up from germline, CDR1 is SGHTA and CDR2 is FQGNSA. In the authors' methods: Estimation of nucleated cell counts relied on the amplification of reference gene primers. The assay was immunoSEQ multiplex PCR, and TCRdb's table has in-frame clones only and misses some. D and trimming come from the DNA, and the V and J calls and clone size come from that table. Among around 84,000 clones listed, about 87% were seen once. V is TRBV7-2 and J is TRBJ1-1; a weak D match, TRBD1 (5 bases). The origin of this receptor is a man between 50 and 59 years old with active COVID-19. Specimen: peripheral blood. CDR3 in DNA: TGTGCCAGCAGCATGACAGCGAACACTGAAGCTTTCTTT. Its translation: CASSMTANTEAFF. Drawing the rest from reference TRBV7-2 and TRBJ1-1, the complete variable domain is GAGVSQSPSNKVTEKGKDVELRCDPISGHTALYWYRQSLGQGLEFLIYFQGNSAPDKSGLPSDRFSAERTGGSVSTLTIQRTQQEDSAVYLCASSMTANTEAFFGQGTRLTVV.